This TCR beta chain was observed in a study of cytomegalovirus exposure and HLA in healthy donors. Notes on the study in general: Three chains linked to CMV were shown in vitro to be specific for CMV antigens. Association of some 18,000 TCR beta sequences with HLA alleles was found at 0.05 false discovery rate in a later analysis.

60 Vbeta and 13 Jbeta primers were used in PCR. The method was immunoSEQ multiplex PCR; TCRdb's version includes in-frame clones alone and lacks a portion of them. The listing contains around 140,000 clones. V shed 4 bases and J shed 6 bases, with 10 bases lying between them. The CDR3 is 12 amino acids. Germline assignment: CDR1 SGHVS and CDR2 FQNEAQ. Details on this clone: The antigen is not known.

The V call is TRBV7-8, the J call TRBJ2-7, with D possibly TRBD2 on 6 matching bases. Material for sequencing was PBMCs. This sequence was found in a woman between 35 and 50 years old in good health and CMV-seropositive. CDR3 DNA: TGTGCCAGCAGCTCCCAGGGAGGCGAGCAGTACTTC. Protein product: CASSSQGGEQYF.